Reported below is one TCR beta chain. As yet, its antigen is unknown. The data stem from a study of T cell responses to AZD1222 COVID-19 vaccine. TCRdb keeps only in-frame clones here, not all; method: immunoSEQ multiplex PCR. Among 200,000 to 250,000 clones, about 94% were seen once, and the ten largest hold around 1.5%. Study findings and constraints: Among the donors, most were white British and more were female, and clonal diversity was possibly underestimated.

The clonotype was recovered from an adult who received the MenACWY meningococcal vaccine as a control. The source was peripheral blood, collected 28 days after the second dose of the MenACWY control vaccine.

The CDR3 loop reads CSVVGEETEAFF. The DNA for the CDR3 is TGCAGCGTTGTGGGGGAAGAAACTGAAGCTTTCTTT. This chain uses TRBV29-1 with TRBJ1-1, with a possible D match to TRBD1 (5 bases). This CDR3 spans 12 amino acids. V was trimmed by 4 bases and J by 5 bases, leaving 11 bases between them. The germline CDR1 and CDR2 sequences are SQVTM and ANQGSEA.